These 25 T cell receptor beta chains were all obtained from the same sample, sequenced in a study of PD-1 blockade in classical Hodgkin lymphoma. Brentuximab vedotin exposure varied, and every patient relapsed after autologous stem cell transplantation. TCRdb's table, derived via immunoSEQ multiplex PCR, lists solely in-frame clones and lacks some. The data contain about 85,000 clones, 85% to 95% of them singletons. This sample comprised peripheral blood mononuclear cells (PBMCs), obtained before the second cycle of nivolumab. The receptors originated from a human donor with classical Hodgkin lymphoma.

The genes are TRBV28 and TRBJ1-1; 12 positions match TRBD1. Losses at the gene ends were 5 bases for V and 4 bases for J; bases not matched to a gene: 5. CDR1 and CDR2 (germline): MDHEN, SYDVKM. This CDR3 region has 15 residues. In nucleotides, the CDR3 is TGTGCCAGCAGTCTGGGACAGGGGGCAATCACTGAAGCTTTCTTT. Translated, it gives CASSLGQGAITEAFF.

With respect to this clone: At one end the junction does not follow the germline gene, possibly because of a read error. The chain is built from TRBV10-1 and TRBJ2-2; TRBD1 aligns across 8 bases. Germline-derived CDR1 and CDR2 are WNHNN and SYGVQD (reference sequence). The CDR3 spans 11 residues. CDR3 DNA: TGCGCCAGCACCGAGCGAACAGGGGGATTGTTT. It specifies CASTERTGGLF.

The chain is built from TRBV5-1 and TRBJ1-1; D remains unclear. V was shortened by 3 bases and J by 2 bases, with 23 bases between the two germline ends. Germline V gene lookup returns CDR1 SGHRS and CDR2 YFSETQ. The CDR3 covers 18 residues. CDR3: CASSSTAFGVEGNTEAFF. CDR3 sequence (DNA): TGCGCCAGCAGCTCCACGGCCTTCGGGGTTGAGGGCAACACTGAAGCTTTCTTT.

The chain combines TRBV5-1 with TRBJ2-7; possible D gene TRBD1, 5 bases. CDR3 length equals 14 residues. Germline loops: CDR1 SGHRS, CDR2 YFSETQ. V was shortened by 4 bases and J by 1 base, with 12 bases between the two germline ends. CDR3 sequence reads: CASSNEDRSYEQYF. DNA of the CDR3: TGCGCCAGCAGCAACGAAGACAGATCCTACGAGCAGTACTTC.

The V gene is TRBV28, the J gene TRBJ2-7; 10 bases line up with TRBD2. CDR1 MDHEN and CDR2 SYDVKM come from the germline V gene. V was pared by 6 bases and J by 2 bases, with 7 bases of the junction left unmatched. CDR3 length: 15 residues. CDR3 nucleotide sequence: TGTGCCAGCAGCCCTAGCGGGAGCTTCCCCTACGAGCAGTACTTC. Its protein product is CASSPSGSFPYEQYF.

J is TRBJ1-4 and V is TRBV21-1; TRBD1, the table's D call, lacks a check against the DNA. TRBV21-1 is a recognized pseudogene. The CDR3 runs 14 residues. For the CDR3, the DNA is TGTGCCAGCAGCACCGGACAGCTTAATGAAAAACTGTTTTTT. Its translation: CASSTGQLNEKLFF.

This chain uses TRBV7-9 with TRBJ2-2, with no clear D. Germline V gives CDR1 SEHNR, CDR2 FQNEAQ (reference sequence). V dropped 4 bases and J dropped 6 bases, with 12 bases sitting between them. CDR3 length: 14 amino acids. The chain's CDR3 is CASSSPAVAGELFF. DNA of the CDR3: TGTGCCAGCAGCTCCCCAGCCGTGGCCGGGGAGCTGTTTTTT.

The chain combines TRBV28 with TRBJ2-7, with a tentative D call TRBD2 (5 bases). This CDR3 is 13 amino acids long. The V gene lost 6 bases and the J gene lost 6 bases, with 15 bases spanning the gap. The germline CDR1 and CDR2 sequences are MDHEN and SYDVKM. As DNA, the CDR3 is TGTGCCAGCAGCCCGAGGGCACGGTTCGAGCAGTACTTC. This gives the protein CASSPRARFEQYF. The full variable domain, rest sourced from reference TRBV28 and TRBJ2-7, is DVKVTQSSRYLVKRTGEKVFLECVQDMDHENMFWYRQDPGLGLRLIYFSYDVKMKEKGDIPEGYSVSREKKERFSLILESASTNQTSMYLCASSPRARFEQYFGPGTRLTVT.

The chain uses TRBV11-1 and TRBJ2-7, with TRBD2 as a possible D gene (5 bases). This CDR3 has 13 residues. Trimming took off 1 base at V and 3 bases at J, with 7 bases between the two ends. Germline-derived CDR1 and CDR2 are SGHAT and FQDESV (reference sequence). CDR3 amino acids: CASSLGTGYEQYF. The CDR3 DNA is TGTGCCAGCAGCTTAGGGACTGGCTACGAGCAGTACTTC.

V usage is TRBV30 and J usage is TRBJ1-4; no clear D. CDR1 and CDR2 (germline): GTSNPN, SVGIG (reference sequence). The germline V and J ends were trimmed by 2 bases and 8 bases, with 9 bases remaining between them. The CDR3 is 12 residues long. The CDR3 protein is CAWSRAREKLFF. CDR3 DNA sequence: TGTGCCTGGAGTAGGGCAAGGGAAAAACTGTTTTTT.

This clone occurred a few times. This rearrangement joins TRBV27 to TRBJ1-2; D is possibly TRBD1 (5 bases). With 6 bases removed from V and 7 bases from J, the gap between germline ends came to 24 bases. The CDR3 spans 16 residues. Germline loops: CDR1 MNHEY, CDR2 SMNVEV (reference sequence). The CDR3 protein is CASSLSSTGHVSGYTF. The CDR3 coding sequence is TGTGCCAGCAGCCTATCCTCAACGGGGCACGTTAGTGGCTACACCTTC.

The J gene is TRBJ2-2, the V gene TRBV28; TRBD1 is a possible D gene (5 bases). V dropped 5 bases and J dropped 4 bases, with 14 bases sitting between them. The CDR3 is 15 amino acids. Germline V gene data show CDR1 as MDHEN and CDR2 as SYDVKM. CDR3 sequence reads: CASSPQGRPTGELFF. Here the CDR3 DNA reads TGTGCCAGCAGTCCCCAGGGCAGACCCACCGGGGAGCTGTTTTTT. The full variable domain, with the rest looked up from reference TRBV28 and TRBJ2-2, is DVKVTQSSRYLVKRTGEKVFLECVQDMDHENMFWYRQDPGLGLRLIYFSYDVKMKEKGDIPEGYSVSREKKERFSLILESASTNQTSMYLCASSPQGRPTGELFFGEGSRLTVL.

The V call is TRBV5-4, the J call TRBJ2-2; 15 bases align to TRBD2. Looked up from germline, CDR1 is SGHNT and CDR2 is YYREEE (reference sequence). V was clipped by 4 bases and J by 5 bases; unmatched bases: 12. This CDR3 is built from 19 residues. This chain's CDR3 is CASSKPTGGLAGGTGELFF. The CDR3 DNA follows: TGTGCCAGCAGCAAACCCACCGGAGGACTAGCGGGAGGGACCGGGGAGCTGTTTTTT.

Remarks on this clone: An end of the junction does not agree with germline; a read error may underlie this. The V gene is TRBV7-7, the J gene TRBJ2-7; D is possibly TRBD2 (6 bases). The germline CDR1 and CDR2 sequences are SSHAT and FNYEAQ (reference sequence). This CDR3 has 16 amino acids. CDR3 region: CASSPLGRDNSYEQYF. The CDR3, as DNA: TGTGCTAGCAGCCCCCTTGGGCGGGATAACTCCTACGAGCAGTACTTC.

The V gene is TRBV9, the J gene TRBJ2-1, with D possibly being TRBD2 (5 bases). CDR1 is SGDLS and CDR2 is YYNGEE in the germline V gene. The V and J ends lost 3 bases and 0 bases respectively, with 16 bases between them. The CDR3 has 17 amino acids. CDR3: CASSDPAGVSSYNEQFF. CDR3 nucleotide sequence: TGTGCCAGCAGCGACCCCGCGGGCGTTAGCTCCTACAATGAGCAGTTCTTC. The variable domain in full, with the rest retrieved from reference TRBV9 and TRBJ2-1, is DSGVTQTPKHLITATGQRVTLRCSPRSGDLSVYWYQQSLDQGLQFLIQYYNGEERAKGNILERFSAQQFPDLHSELNLSSLELGDSALYFCASSDPAGVSSYNEQFFGPGTRLTVL.

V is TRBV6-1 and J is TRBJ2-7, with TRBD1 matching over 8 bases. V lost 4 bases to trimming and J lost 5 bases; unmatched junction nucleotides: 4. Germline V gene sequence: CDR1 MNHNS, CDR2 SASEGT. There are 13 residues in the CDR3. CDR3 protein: CASSVSQGDEQYF. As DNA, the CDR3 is TGTGCCAGCAGTGTATCACAGGGGGACGAGCAGTACTTC.

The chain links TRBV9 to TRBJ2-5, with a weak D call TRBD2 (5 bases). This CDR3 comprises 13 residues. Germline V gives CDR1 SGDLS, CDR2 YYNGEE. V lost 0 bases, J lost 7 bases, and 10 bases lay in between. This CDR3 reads CASSVAGEGTQYF. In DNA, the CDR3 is TGTGCCAGCAGCGTAGCCGGGGAAGGGACCCAGTACTTC.

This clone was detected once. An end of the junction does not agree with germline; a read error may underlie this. The CDR3 bases are TGTGCCAGCAGTTCGGGAGGGAGCCTCTTTTTT. This sequence encodes CASSSGGSLFF. The V call is TRBV27, the J call TRBJ2-3; 8 bases map to TRBD2. Germline CDR1 MNHEY, CDR2 SMNVEV (reference sequence). The CDR3 length is 11 residues.

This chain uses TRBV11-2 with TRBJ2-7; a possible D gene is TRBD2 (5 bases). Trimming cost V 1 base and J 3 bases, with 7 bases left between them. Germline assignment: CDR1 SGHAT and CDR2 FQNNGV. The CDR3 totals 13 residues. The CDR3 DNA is TGTGCCAGCAGCTTAGCCGAGGGCTACGAGCAGTACTTC. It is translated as CASSLAEGYEQYF. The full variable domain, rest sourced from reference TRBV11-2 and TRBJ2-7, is EAGVAQSPRYKIIEKRQSVAFWCNPISGHATLYWYQQILGQGPKLLIQFQNNGVVDDSQLPKDRFSAERLKGVDSTLKIQPAKLEDSAVYLCASSLAEGYEQYFGPGTRLTVT.

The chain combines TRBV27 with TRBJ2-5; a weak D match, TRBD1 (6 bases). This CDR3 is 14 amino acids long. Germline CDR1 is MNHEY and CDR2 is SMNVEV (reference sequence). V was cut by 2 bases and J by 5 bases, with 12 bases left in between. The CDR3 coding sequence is TGTGCCAGCAGTTTAAGGGGGTTTGAGGAGACCCAGTACTTC. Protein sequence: CASSLRGFEETQYF.

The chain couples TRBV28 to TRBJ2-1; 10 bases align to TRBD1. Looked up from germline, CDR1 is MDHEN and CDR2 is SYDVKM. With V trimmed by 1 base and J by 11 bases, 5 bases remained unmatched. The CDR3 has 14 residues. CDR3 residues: CASSLYTGQGKQFF. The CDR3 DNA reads TGTGCCAGCAGTTTATATACGGGACAGGGGAAGCAGTTCTTC.

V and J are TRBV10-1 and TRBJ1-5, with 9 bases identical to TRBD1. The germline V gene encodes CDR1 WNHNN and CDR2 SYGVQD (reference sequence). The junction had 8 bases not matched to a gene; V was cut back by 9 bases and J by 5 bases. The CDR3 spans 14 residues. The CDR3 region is CARGPGQGYQPQHF. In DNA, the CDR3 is TGCGCCAGAGGCCCGGGACAGGGCTATCAGCCCCAGCATTTT.

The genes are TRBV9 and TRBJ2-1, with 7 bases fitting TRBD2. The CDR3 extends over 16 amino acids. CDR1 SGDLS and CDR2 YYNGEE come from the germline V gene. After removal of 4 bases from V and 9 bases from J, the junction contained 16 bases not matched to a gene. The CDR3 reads CASSPQATAGGFEQFF. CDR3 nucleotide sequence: TGTGCCAGCAGCCCCCAAGCGACGGCCGGGGGGTTTGAGCAGTTCTTC.

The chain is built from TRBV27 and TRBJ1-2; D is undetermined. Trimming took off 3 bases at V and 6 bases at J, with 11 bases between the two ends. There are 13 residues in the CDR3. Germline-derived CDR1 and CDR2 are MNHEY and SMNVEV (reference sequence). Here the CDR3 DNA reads TGTGCCAGCAGTTTCGTTGACGGAGATGGCTACACCTTC. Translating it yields CASSFVDGDGYTF.

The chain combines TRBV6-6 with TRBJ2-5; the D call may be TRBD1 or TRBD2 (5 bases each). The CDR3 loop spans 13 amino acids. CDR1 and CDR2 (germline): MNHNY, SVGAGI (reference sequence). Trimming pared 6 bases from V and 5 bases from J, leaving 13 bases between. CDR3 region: CASRTLWGETQYF. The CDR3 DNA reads TGTGCCAGCAGGACCCTTTGGGGGGAGACCCAGTACTTC.